The source of this T cell receptor beta chain is a study of T cells in Graves' hyperthyroidism and ophthalmopathy. It was RNA transcripts that yielded the amplified TCR beta CDR3 regions. During a first-round RT-PCR of the TCR CDR3, the HTBI primer set was used. TCRdb reanalysed the multiplex PCR reads using MiXCR and keeps one entry per CDR3 protein. The sample consists of about 260,000 distinct CDR3 sequences, roughly 20% of them appearing once. Germline CDR1 and CDR2: GTSNPN and SVGIG (reference sequence). V lost 3 bases and J 3 bases, leaving 19 bases between the germline ends. The CDR3 loop spans 16 amino acids.

The origin of this receptor is a man aged 30 to 45 with Graves' ophthalmopathy. The specimen was blood. The chain joins TRBV30 to TRBJ2-3, with D perhaps matching TRBD2 (6 bases). DNA for the CDR3: TGTGCCTGGAGGGGAGGCAGCCGGTCGCCAACAGATACGCAGTATTTT. It encodes CAWRGGSRSPTDTQYF.